This TCR beta chain is from a study of metastatic and nonmetastatic thyroid tumors. Study overall: Repertoires were compared across blood and tumor or nodule tissue from malignant and benign thyroid patients.

Study-wide results and limits: The reported finding was significantly higher TCR beta diversity in malignant thyroid tumors relative to benign nodules, in blood and tumor.

This clone is medium-sized (0.01 to 0.1%) by share. Its antigen is unknown. The entire patient cohort was treatment-naive prior to thyroid surgery. Germline CDR1 DFQATT, CDR2 SNEGSKA (reference sequence). The CDR3 has 13 residues. In the study's own analysis: Clinicopathological groups differed in CDR3, with these differences serving to build a distant-metastasis classifier for papillary thyroid cancer. TCRdb re-clonotyped the PCR reads via MiXCR. These V and J calls originate from TCRdb's pipeline instead of the authors' own analysis. The table shows approximately 4,300 clones, with about 37% occurring only once.

The sequence was collected from a male donor with papillary thyroid cancer or a benign thyroid nodule (not recorded which). Some clones in this sample may be carry-over from other donors' samples. V and J are TRBV20-1 and TRBJ2-3; weak D call: TRBD2 (6 bases). The sample comprised adjacent normal tissue. The CDR3 sequence is CSVVGGYTDTQYF. In DNA form, the CDR3 reads TGCAGCGTAGTCGGGGGTTACACAGATACGCAGTATTTT.